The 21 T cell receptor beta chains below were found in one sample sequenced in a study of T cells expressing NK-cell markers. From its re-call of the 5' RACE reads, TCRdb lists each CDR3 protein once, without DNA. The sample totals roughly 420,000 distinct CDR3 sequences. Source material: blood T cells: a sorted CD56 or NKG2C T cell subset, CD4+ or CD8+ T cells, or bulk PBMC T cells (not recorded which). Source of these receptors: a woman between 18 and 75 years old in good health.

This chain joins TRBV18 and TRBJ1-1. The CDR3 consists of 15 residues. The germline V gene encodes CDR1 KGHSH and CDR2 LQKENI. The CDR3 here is CASSPLGGQDTEAFF.

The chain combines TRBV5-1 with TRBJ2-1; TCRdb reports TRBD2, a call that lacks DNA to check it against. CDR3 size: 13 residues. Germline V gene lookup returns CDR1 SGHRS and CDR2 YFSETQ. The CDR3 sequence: CASSLWRANEQFF.

CDR3 sequence reads: CASSLIQLMNTEAFF. The chain carries TRBV5-6 and TRBJ1-1. CDR1 SGHDT and CDR2 YYEEEE come from the germline V gene. This CDR3 has 15 amino acids.

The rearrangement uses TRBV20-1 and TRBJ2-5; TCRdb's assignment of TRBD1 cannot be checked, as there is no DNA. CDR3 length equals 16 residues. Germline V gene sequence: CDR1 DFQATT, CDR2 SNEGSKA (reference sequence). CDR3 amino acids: CSARDLFDNDRGTQYF.

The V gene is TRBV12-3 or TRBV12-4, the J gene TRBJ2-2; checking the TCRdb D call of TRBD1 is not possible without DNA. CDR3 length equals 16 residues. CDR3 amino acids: CASSFGQGGNTGELFF.

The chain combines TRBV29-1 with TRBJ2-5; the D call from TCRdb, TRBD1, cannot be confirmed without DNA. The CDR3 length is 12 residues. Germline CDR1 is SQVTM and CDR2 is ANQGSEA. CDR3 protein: CSVRQAQETQYF.

The CDR3 is CSVVYLGGTEQFF. V is TRBV29-1 and J is TRBJ2-1; TCRdb reports TRBD1, a call that lacks DNA to check it against. Germline-derived CDR1 and CDR2 are SQVTM and ANQGSEA. The CDR3 consists of 13 residues.

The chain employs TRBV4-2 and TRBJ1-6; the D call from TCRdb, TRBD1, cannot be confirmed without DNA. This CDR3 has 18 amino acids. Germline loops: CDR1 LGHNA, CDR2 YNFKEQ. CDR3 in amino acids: CASSQEGAGERENSPLHF.

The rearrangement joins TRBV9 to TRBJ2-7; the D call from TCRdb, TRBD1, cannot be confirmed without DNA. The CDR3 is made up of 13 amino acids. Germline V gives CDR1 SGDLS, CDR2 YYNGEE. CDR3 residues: CASSVEGLDEQYF. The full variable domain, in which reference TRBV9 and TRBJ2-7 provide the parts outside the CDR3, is DSGVTQTPKHLITATGQRVTLRCSPRSGDLSVYWYQQSLDQGLQFLIQYYNGEERAKGNILERFSAQQFPDLHSELNLSSLELGDSALYFCASSVEGLDEQYFGPGTRLTVT.

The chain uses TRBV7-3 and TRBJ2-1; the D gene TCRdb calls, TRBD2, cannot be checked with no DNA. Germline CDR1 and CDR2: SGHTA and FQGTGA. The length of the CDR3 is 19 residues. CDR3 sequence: CASSSLPAFTSGRASEQFF.

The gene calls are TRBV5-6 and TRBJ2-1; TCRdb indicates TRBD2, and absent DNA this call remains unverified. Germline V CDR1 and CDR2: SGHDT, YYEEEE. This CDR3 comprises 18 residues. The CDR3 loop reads CASSKRTSGGKTYNEQFF.

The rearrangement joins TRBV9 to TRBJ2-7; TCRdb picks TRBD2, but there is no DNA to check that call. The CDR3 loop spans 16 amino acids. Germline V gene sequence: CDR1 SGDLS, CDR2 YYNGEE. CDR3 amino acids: CASSVAERTDSYEQYF.

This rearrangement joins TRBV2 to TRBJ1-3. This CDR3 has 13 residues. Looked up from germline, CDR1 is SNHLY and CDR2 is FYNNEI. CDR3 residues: CASSWNSGNTIYF.

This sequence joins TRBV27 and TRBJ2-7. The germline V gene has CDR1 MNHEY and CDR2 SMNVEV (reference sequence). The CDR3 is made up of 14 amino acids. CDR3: CASSLRLASYEQYF.

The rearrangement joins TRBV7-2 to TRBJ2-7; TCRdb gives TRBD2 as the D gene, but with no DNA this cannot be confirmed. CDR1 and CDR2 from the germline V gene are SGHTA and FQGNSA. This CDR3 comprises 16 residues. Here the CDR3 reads CASSSGLAGDGYEQYF.

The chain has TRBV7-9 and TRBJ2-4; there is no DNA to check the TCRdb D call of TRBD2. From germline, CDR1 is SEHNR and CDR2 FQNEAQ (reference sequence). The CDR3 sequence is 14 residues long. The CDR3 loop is CASSSPRGNPLQYF.

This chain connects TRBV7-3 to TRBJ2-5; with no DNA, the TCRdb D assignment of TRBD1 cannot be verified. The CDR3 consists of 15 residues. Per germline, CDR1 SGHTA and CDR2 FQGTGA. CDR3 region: CASSHPGTGQETQYF.

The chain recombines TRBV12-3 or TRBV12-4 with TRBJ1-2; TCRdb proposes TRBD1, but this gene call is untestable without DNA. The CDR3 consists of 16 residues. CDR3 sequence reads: CASSRGQIVLKDGYTF.

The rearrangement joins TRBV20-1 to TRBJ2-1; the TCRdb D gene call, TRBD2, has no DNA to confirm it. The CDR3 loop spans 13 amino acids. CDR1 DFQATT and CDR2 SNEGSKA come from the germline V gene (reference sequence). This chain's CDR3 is CTGLANPSNEQFF.

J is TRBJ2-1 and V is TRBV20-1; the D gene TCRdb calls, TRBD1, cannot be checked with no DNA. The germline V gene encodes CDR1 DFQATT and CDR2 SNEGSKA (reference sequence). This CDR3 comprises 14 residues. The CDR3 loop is CSARGQGELNEQFF.

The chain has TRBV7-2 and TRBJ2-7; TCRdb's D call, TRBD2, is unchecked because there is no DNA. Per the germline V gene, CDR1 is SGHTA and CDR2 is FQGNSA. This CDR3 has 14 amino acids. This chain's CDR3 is CASSFRLASYEQYF.